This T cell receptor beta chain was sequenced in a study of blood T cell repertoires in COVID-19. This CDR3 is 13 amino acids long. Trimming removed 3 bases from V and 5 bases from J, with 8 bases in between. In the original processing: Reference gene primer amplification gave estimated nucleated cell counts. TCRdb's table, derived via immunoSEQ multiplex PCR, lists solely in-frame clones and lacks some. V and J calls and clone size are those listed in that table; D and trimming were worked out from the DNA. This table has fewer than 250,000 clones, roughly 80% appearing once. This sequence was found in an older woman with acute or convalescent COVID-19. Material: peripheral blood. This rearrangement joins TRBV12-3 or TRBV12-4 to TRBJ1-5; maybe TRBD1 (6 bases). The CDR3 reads CASSFPGDQPQHF. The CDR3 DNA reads TGTGCCAGCAGTTTCCCAGGGGATCAGCCCCAGCATTTT.